These 2 T cell receptor beta chains came from one sample sequenced in a study of CD8+CD57+ T cells in acquired aplastic anemia. It was genomic DNA that served as the template for profiling TCR beta VDJ and CDR3. TCRdb independently ran MiXCR on the reads; one entry per CDR3 protein. The repertoire consists of 180,000 or so distinct CDR3 sequences, with around half occurring once and the leading ten covering 1.1%. Only patients with CD8+CD57+ cell expansion on flow cytometry were chosen for sequencing. The sequenced sample was sorted CD4+, CD8+, or CD8+CD57+ T cells (not recorded which) from PBMCs. Source of these receptors: a human donor with aplastic anemia.

This clonotype came up many times. The rearrangement links TRBV4-2 to TRBJ2-2, with D unresolved. Germline lookup yields CDR1 LGHNA and CDR2 YNFKEQ. V was cut by 1 base and J by 4 bases, with 1 base left in between. This CDR3 spans 12 amino acids. CDR3 in amino acids: CASSQVTGELFF. CDR3 nucleotide sequence: TGTGCCAGCAGCCAAGTCACCGGGGAGCTGTTTTTT.

J is TRBJ2-1 and V is TRBV19; D perhaps matches TRBD2 (5 bases). The V and J ends lost 5 bases and 9 bases respectively, with 11 bases between them. CDR3 length: 12 amino acids. CDR1 LNHDA and CDR2 SQIVND come from the germline V gene (reference sequence). In DNA form, the CDR3 reads TGTGCCAGTAGTTTATACGGAGGTGAGCAGTTCTTC. The encoded protein is CASSLYGGEQFF. The variable domain in full, completed from reference TRBV19 and TRBJ2-1, reads DGGITQSPKYLFRKEGQNVTLSCEQNLNHDAMYWYRQDPGQGLRLIYYSQIVNDFQKGDIAEGYSVSREKKESFPLTVTSAQKNPTAFYLCASSLYGGEQFFGPGTRLTVL.